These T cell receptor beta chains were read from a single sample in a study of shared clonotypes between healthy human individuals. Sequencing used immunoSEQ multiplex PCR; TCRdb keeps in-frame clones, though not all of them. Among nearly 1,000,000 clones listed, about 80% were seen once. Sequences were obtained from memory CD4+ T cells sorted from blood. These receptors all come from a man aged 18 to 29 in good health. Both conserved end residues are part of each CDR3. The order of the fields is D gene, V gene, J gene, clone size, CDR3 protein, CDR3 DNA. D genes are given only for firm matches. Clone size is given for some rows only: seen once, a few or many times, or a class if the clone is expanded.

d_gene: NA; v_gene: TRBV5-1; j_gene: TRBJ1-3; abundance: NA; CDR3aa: CASTLGGGNTIYF; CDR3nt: TGCGCCAGCACCCTGGGGGGTGGAAACACCATATATTTT
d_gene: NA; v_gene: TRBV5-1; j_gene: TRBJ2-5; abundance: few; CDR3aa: CASSFKGGEQETQYF; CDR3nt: TGCGCCAGCAGCTTCAAAGGAGGAGAACAAGAGACCCAGTACTTC
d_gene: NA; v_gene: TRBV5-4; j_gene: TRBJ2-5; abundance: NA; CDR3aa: CASSLPGREETQYF; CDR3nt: TGTGCCAGCAGCCTCCCGGGACGGGAAGAGACCCAGTACTTC
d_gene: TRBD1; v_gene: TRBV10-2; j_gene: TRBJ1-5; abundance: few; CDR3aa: CASSETGTGVQPQHF; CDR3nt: TGCGCCAGCAGTGAGACAGGGACAGGGGTTCAGCCCCAGCATTTT
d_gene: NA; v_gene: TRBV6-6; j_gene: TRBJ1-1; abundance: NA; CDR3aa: CASSYGQAEAFF; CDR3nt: TGTGCCAGCAGTTACGGGCAGGCGGAAGCTTTCTTT
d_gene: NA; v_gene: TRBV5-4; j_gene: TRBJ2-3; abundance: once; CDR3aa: CASSIGKRADTQYF; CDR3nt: TGTGCCAGCAGCATCGGGAAACGCGCAGATACGCAGTATTTT
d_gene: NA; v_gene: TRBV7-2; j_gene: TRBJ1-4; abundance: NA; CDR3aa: CASRGLTGEKLFF; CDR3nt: TGTGCCAGCAGGGGTTTAACTGGTGAAAAACTGTTTTTT
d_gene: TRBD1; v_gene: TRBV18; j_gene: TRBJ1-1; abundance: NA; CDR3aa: CASSPIQGAGTEAFF; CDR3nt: TGTGCCAGCTCACCAATCCAGGGGGCAGGCACTGAAGCTTTCTTT
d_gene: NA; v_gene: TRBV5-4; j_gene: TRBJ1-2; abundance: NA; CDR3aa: CASSLDTLYGYTF; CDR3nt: TGTGCCAGCAGTTTAGACACACTCTATGGCTACACCTTC
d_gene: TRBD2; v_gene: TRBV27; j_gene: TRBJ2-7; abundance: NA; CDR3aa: CASSRPGGEQYF; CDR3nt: TGTGCCAGCAGCCGACCCGGGGGGGAGCAGTACTTC